These 3 T cell receptor beta chains originate from one sample sequenced in a study of blood T cell repertoires in COVID-19. TCRdb's table, derived via immunoSEQ multiplex PCR, lists solely in-frame clones and lacks some. In the table there are about 80,000 clones, more than 65% of which are singletons. Sequencing input: peripheral blood. The origin of the receptors is a man older than 75 with acute or convalescent COVID-19.

In this sample, this clone turned up once. The chain uses TRBV6-5 and TRBJ1-6; 7 bases are a match to TRBD1. Germline values: CDR1 MNHEY, CDR2 SVGAGI. The CDR3 totals 14 residues. V was clipped by 5 bases and J by 10 bases; unmatched bases: 8. This CDR3 is CASSPWEGGSPLHF. CDR3 in DNA: TGTGCCAGCAGTCCATGGGAAGGGGGCTCACCCCTCCACTTT.

This clone came up a few times. The genes are TRBV14 and TRBJ2-7; D possibly corresponds to TRBD2 (5 bases). This CDR3 is 16 amino acids long. V was shortened by 0 bases and J by 3 bases, with 15 bases between the two germline ends. CDR1 and CDR2 from the germline V gene are SGHDN and FVKESK. CDR3 residues: CASSQDGPMDFYEQYF. DNA for the CDR3: TGTGCCAGCAGCCAAGATGGTCCGATGGACTTCTACGAGCAGTACTTC.

V usage is TRBV14 and J usage is TRBJ2-2, with 7 bases fitting TRBD1. V lost 5 bases to trimming and J lost 4 bases; unmatched junction nucleotides: 7. This CDR3 spans 15 amino acids. Per the germline V gene, CDR1 is SGHDN and CDR2 is FVKESK. This CDR3 is CASSYSDRATGELFF. In nucleotides, the CDR3 is TGTGCCAGCAGCTATAGCGACAGGGCCACCGGGGAGCTGTTTTTT. Together with reference TRBV14 and TRBJ2-2, the CDR3 gives the full variable domain: EAGVTQFPSHSVIEKGQTVTLRCDPISGHDNLYWYRRVMGKEIKFLLHFVKESKQDESGMPNNRFLAERTGGTYSTLKVQPAELEDSGVYFCASSYSDRATGELFFGEGSRLTVL.